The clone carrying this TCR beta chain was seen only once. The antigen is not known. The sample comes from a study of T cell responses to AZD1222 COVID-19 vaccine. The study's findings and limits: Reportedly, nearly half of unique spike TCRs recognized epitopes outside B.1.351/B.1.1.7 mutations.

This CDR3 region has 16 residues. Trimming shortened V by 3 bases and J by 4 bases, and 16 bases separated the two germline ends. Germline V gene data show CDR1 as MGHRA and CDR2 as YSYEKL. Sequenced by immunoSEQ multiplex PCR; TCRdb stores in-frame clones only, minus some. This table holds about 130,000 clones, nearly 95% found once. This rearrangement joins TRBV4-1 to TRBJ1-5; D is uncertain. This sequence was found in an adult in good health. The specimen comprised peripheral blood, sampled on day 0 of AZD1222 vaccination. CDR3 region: CASSHPGGVRNQPQHF. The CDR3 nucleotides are TGCGCCAGCAGCCATCCCGGTGGGGTTAGGAATCAGCCCCAGCATTTT.